Only a few counts were recorded for the clone carrying this TCR beta chain. Its antigen remains unidentified. The data are from a study of early T cells in non-severe SARS-CoV-2 infection. Study details: The authors sequenced bulk RNA from unsorted whole blood, leaving chains unpaired. Study conclusions and caveats: Matching with VDJdb favored anti-spike CD8 responses (missing private and CD4 specificities).

Germline trimming cut 0 bases from V and 0 bases from J; bases unmatched to any gene: 1. Germline CDR1 and CDR2: DFQATT and SNEGSKA (reference sequence). The CDR3 consists of 15 residues. Each single cDNA molecule received a unique molecular identifier. TCRdb re-called the 5' RACE reads through MiXCR, storing one row per CDR3 protein. The profile shows about 80,000 distinct CDR3 sequences, 14% to 15% of them singletons. The V and J genes are TRBV20-1 and TRBJ2-1; 8 nucleotides align to TRBD2. This TCR derives from an adult who was a healthcare worker with PCR-confirmed SARS-CoV-2 infection or an uninfected control (not recorded which). The sample comprised whole blood. The CDR3 loop reads CSAREAGVSYNEQFF. As DNA, the CDR3 is TGCAGTGCTAGAGAAGCGGGGGTCTCCTACAATGAGCAGTTCTTC.